These 8 T cell receptor beta chains originate from one sample sequenced in a study of cytomegalovirus exposure and HLA in healthy donors. Amplification used 60 Vbeta primers and 13 Jbeta primers. Profiling relied on immunoSEQ multiplex PCR, and the TCRdb table lists in-frame clones only, not all of them. The sample has fewer than 150,000 clones, approximately 71% seen once. Sequencing was performed on PBMCs. Receptor source: a man aged 30 to 39 in good health and CMV-seronegative.

The J gene is TRBJ1-1, the V gene TRBV6-1; unclear D gene. V dropped 3 bases and J dropped 8 bases, with 13 bases sitting between them. The germline V gene has CDR1 MNHNS and CDR2 SASEGT. The CDR3 has 13 amino acids. CDR3 residues: CASSDDGGLEAFF. The DNA of the CDR3 is TGTGCCAGCAGTGATGATGGTGGGCTGGAAGCTTTCTTT.

The table lists this clone with a few counts. This chain connects TRBV9 to TRBJ1-2; D remains unclear. The germline V gene encodes CDR1 SGDLS and CDR2 YYNGEE. V was shortened by 0 bases and J by 4 bases, with 16 bases between the two germline ends. The CDR3 sequence is 16 residues long. DNA for the CDR3: TGTGCCAGCAGCGTAGGCCCCCCCGAGCGGGCCTATGGCTACACCTTC. It translates to CASSVGPPERAYGYTF.

This clone was seen a few times. The chain carries TRBV6-5 and TRBJ2-1; the D gene is possibly TRBD2 (5 bases). Between the trimmed V and J ends, which lost 5 bases and 8 bases, there was a span of 7 bases. The CDR3 runs to 11 residues. Germline loops: CDR1 MNHEY, CDR2 SVGAGI. This CDR3 is CASSPGDEQFF. The CDR3 region has the DNA TGTGCCAGCAGTCCCGGGGATGAGCAGTTCTTC.

V is TRBV19 and J is TRBJ1-5; the match to TRBD1 covers 9 bases. The CDR3 covers 15 residues. Germline V CDR1 and CDR2: LNHDA, SQIVND (reference sequence). Germline trimming cut 0 bases from V and 4 bases from J; bases unmatched to any gene: 1. CDR3 coding DNA: TGTGCCAGTAGTATAGAGGGGACAGGGAATCAGCCCCAGCATTTT. As protein: CASSIEGTGNQPQHF.

Here the CDR3 reads CASSLRVSHTEAFF. The CDR3 bases are TGTGCCAGCAGCCTCAGGGTTTCCCACACTGAAGCTTTCTTT. V gene TRBV5-4 combines with J gene TRBJ1-1; TRBD1 is a possible D gene (5 bases). Germline-derived CDR1 and CDR2 are SGHNT and YYREEE (reference sequence). CDR3 length equals 14 residues. V lost 4 bases and J 3 bases, leaving 13 bases between the germline ends.

This rearrangement joins TRBV7-9 to TRBJ2-1, with D perhaps TRBD2 (6 bases). CDR3 length: 15 residues. V was clipped by 4 bases and J by 8 bases, with 18 bases between them. In germline, CDR1 is SEHNR, CDR2 FQNEAQ (reference sequence). CDR3 DNA: TGTGCCAGCAGCTCCCGACTAGGAATCGGGCATGAGCAGTTCTTC. Protein product: CASSSRLGIGHEQFF. The whole variable domain, remainder taken from reference TRBV7-9 and TRBJ2-1, is DTGVSQNPRHKITKRGQNVTFRCDPISEHNRLYWYRQTLGQGPEFLTYFQNEAQLEKSRLLSDRFSAERPKGSFSTLEIQRTEQGDSAMYLCASSSRLGIGHEQFFGPGTRLTVL.

The table lists this clone with a few counts. The chain carries TRBV7-2 and TRBJ2-5; 7 bases match TRBD1. Germline assignment: CDR1 SGHTA and CDR2 FQGNSA. V was clipped by 0 bases and J by 2 bases; unmatched bases: 6. The CDR3 is 16 amino acids. The DNA for the CDR3 is TGTGCCAGCAGCTTAGCCTCCGGGACAGTACAAGAGACCCAGTACTTC. It is translated as CASSLASGTVQETQYF.

CDR3 nucleotides: TGTGCCATCAGGGACCCCGGCGGACTCTCCCGGGAGACCCAGTACTTC. Amino acid sequence: CAIRDPGGLSRETQYF. The V call is TRBV10-3, the J call TRBJ2-5; D may be TRBD2 (5 bases). The length of the CDR3 is 16 residues. The germline CDR1 and CDR2 sequences are ENHRY and SYGVKD. Trimming pared 6 bases from V and 5 bases from J, leaving 22 bases between.